The 21 T cell receptor beta chains in this list originate from one sample, sequenced in a study of a mutant IDH1 vaccine in newly diagnosed glioma. Data came from immunoSEQ multiplex PCR; TCRdb stores just in-frame clones and leaves some out. In the table there are 57,000 or so clones, 84% of which are singletons. Antigens of these TCRs are unknown. The time point denotes: week 11, during vaccination. Each dose delivered 300 ug of mutant IDH1 20-mer peptide subcutaneously with imiquimod. Source: PBMCs, taken from a glioma patient whose treatment included an IDH1 peptide vaccine. The source is a man under 40 with glioma.

The rearrangement uses TRBV4-3 and TRBJ2-1; 10 bases fit TRBD2. Looked up from germline, CDR1 is LGHNA and CDR2 is YSLEER. The CDR3 has 16 residues. Trimming at V came to 0 bases and at J to 2 bases, leaving 1 base not matched to a gene. CDR3 loop: CASSQDLAGAYNEQFF. The CDR3 DNA reads TGCGCCAGCAGCCAAGATCTAGCGGGGGCCTACAATGAGCAGTTCTTC.

V usage is TRBV5-4 and J usage is TRBJ2-7, with TRBD1 matching 10 bases. Germline CDR1 SGHNT, CDR2 YYREEE (reference sequence). After removal of 2 bases from V and 9 bases from J, the junction contained 5 bases not matched to a gene. The CDR3 length is 13 residues. This CDR3 is CASSLDRGQVQYF. DNA of the CDR3: TGTGCCAGCAGCTTAGACAGGGGGCAGGTGCAGTACTTC. The full variable domain, its missing parts supplied by reference TRBV5-4 and TRBJ2-7, is ETGVTQSPTHLIKTRGQQVTLRCSSQSGHNTVSWYQQALGQGPQFIFQYYREEENGRGNFPPRFSGLQFPNYSSELNVNALELDDSALYLCASSLDRGQVQYFGPGTRLTVT.

The chain combines TRBV28 with TRBJ1-2, with D perhaps matching TRBD1 (5 bases). The CDR3 is 18 residues long. Trimming took 5 bases from V and 3 from J, leaving 25 bases between them. The germline V gene encodes CDR1 MDHEN and CDR2 SYDVKM. CDR3 in amino acids: CASSRVTTAGPNHYGYTF. Written as DNA, the CDR3 is TGTGCCAGCAGTCGGGTGACAACAGCGGGGCCGAACCACTATGGCTACACCTTC.

This chain links TRBV28 with TRBJ2-4; tentative D call: TRBD1 (6 bases). Germline V gene lookup returns CDR1 MDHEN and CDR2 SYDVKM. Trimming stripped 7 bases from V and 6 bases from J, with 16 bases between. This CDR3 is built from 14 residues. CDR3 sequence (DNA): TGTGCCAGCACCGCGAGTCAGGGGAGAAACATTCAGTACTTC. Protein sequence: CASTASQGRNIQYF.

The chain has TRBV5-1 and TRBJ1-6, with D maybe TRBD1 (6 bases). The CDR3 is made up of 16 amino acids. Trimming stripped 0 bases from V and 10 bases from J, with 17 bases between. Looked up from germline, CDR1 is SGHRS and CDR2 is YFSETQ. The CDR3 nucleotides are TGCGCCAGCAGCTTGGCCGGGGACATTTCACGATCACCCCTCCACTTT. Amino acids: CASSLAGDISRSPLHF.

The rearrangement uses TRBV5-1 and TRBJ1-1; D remains ambiguous. This CDR3 is built from 13 residues. Germline V gene lookup returns CDR1 SGHRS and CDR2 YFSETQ. V shed 0 bases and J shed 7 bases, with 10 bases lying between them. CDR3 region: CASSLGTPDEAFF. The CDR3 DNA is TGCGCCAGCAGCTTGGGGACCCCAGATGAAGCTTTCTTT.

V usage is TRBV6-1 and J usage is TRBJ1-2, with D uncertain. This CDR3 is built from 11 residues. Germline assignment: CDR1 MNHNS and CDR2 SASEGT. V dropped 9 bases and J dropped 7 bases, with 12 bases sitting between them. Here the CDR3 DNA reads TGTGCCAGGCGCTCGGATTCTGGCTACACCTTC. It encodes CARRSDSGYTF.

V usage is TRBV28 and J usage is TRBJ1-2; 8 bases agree with TRBD1. The CDR3 extends over 18 amino acids. Germline CDR1 and CDR2: MDHEN and SYDVKM. Trimming at V came to 8 bases and at J to 0 bases, leaving 17 bases not matched to a gene. CDR3 sequence (DNA): TGTGCCAGCGGAGACTCAGCCGGGACAGGTTTCTCTAACTATGGCTACACCTTC. Amino acids: CASGDSAGTGFSNYGYTF.

This clone is labeled medium-sized. The chain couples TRBV11-2 to TRBJ2-2; TRBD1 matches at 8 bases. Unmatched junction bases numbered 2, after V lost 4 bases and J lost 4 bases. Germline CDR1 and CDR2: SGHAT and FQNNGV. CDR3 length equals 14 residues. The CDR3 sequence: CASSYQGATGELFF. The CDR3 DNA follows: TGTGCCAGCAGCTATCAGGGGGCCACCGGGGAGCTGTTTTTT.

The count of this clone is one. The chain combines TRBV30 with TRBJ2-1; D is possibly TRBD1 or TRBD2 (5 bases each). The CDR3 has 17 amino acids. Germline assignment: CDR1 GTSNPN and CDR2 SVGIG (reference sequence). V lost 4 bases and J lost 7, with 26 bases in between. In nucleotides, the CDR3 is TGTGCCTGGACCCCCCCCCGGACCGCAGAGGGGTGGAATGAGCAGTTCTTC. Translating it yields CAWTPPRTAEGWNEQFF.

The rearrangement joins TRBV4-3 to TRBJ2-1; 7 bases match TRBD1. In germline, CDR1 is LGHNA, CDR2 YSLEER. The CDR3 consists of 16 residues. V trimming: 3 bases; J trimming: 13 bases; junction bases outside the gene matches: 18. The CDR3 loop is CASSQETGLREGEQFF. The DNA for the CDR3 is TGCGCCAGCAGCCAGGAGACAGGGTTAAGAGAAGGGGAACAGTTCTTC.

The chain links TRBV6-5 to TRBJ2-5; TRBD1 or TRBD2 may be the D gene (6 bases each). The CDR3 loop spans 15 amino acids. CDR1 and CDR2 (germline): MNHEY, SVGAGI. Trimming removed 4 bases at V and 4 bases at J, with 16 bases between. The DNA for the CDR3 is TGTGCCAGCAGTTTCGGGGGTCAAGGGGGAGAGACCCAGTACTTC. The encoded protein is CASSFGGQGGETQYF.

This rearrangement joins TRBV6-5 to TRBJ2-7; TRBD2 is a possible D gene (5 bases). V dropped 6 bases and J dropped 2 bases, with 17 bases sitting between them. The CDR3 extends over 15 amino acids. Germline-derived CDR1 and CDR2 are MNHEY and SVGAGI. CDR3 bases: TGTGCCAGCAGCCCAACCTCGGGGTCCGCCTACGAGCAGTACTTC. It is translated as CASSPTSGSAYEQYF.

V is TRBV6-1 and J is TRBJ1-5; 7 nucleotides agree with TRBD1. Germline V gene data show CDR1 as MNHNS and CDR2 as SASEGT. Trimming removed 7 bases from V and 1 base from J; junction bases left unmatched: 7. The CDR3 consists of 15 residues. The chain's CDR3 is CASKGDRTSNQPQHF. The CDR3 coding sequence is TGTGCCAGCAAGGGGGACAGAACAAGCAATCAGCCCCAGCATTTT.

This clone has a handful of counts. This chain links TRBV6-1 with TRBJ1-3; D unclear. Germline CDR1 is MNHNS and CDR2 is SASEGT. This CDR3 comprises 16 residues. With 2 bases removed from V and 3 bases from J, the gap between germline ends came to 14 bases. This CDR3 is CASSETVPGSGNTIYF. The DNA of the CDR3 is TGTGCCAGCAGTGAAACGGTTCCGGGAAGTGGAAACACCATATATTTT.

The chain recombines TRBV5-1 with TRBJ1-1; no clear D gene. Germline-derived CDR1 and CDR2 are SGHRS and YFSETQ. V dropped 0 bases and J dropped 3 bases, with 6 bases sitting between them. This CDR3 has 13 amino acids. The CDR3 nucleotides are TGCGCCAGCAGCTTGGGAGGGCACACTGAAGCTTTCTTT. It codes for CASSLGGHTEAFF. Full variable domain (outside the CDR3, taken from reference TRBV5-1 and TRBJ1-1): KAGVTQTPRYLIKTRGQQVTLSCSPISGHRSVSWYQQTPGQGLQFLFEYFSETQRNKGNFPGRFSGRQFSNSRSEMNVSTLELGDSALYLCASSLGGHTEAFFGQGTRLTVV.

The CDR3 sequence is CATSRVGRQETQYF. The CDR3 DNA is TGTGCCACCAGCAGAGTTGGCCGCCAAGAGACCCAGTACTTC. J is TRBJ2-5 and V is TRBV15; D uncertain. This CDR3 comprises 14 residues. The germline V gene has CDR1 LNHNV and CDR2 YYDKDF (reference sequence). V lost 1 base, J lost 1 base, and 7 bases lay in between.

The V call is TRBV10-3, the J call TRBJ2-7; D is unresolved. Looked up from germline, CDR1 is ENHRY and CDR2 is SYGVKD. Trimming left V 1 base short and J 6 bases short, with 16 bases between. There are 15 residues in the CDR3. The CDR3 bases are TGTGCCATCAGTGAGTGGTTCGGAAGCCCCTCCGAGCAGTACTTC. This sequence encodes CAISEWFGSPSEQYF.

The rearrangement links TRBV30 to TRBJ2-5; 7 bases map to TRBD2. The V segment lost 6 bases and the J segment 1 base; nucleotides outside the gene matches: 5. CDR3 length: 13 amino acids. CDR1 GTSNPN and CDR2 SVGIG come from the germline V gene (reference sequence). The CDR3 loop reads CACRTGGQETQYF. CDR3 nucleotide sequence: TGTGCCTGTCGAACGGGGGGCCAAGAGACCCAGTACTTC.

This chain joins TRBV11-2 and TRBJ1-2; D gene unclear. Trimming stripped 5 bases from V and 5 bases from J, with 18 bases between. Germline V gives CDR1 SGHAT, CDR2 FQNNGV. The CDR3 loop spans 15 amino acids. Written as DNA, the CDR3 is TGTGCCAGCAGCCAACCCGGACGACGTACTTATGGCTACACCTTC. Its protein product is CASSQPGRRTYGYTF. Full variable domain (remainder filled in from reference TRBV11-2 and TRBJ1-2): EAGVAQSPRYKIIEKRQSVAFWCNPISGHATLYWYQQILGQGPKLLIQFQNNGVVDDSQLPKDRFSAERLKGVDSTLKIQPAKLEDSAVYLCASSQPGRRTYGYTFGSGTRLTVV.

The rearrangement links TRBV7-9 to TRBJ1-1; D is unresolved. Germline assignment: CDR1 SEHNR and CDR2 FQNEAQ (reference sequence). The CDR3 consists of 12 residues. With 4 bases removed from V and 7 bases from J, the gap between germline ends came to 10 bases. The CDR3 is CASSSARDEAFF. The CDR3 DNA reads as TGTGCCAGCAGCTCAGCTCGGGATGAAGCTTTCTTT.